A single sample is the source of the 9 T cell receptor beta chains below, sequenced in a study of OX40 agonist ivuxolimab in advanced cancers. Libraries were prepared by immunoSEQ multiplex PCR; TCRdb keeps only in-frame clonotypes and omits some of them. The repertoire holds tens of thousands of clones, with roughly 84% as singletons. The sample consisted of CD4+ or CD8+ T cells sorted from blood, taken in a trial of the OX40 agonist ivuxolimab. These receptors were collected from an adult with an advanced solid tumor such as melanoma, head and neck, liver or kidney cancer.

The chain links TRBV7-2 to TRBJ1-2; D might be TRBD1 (5 bases). CDR1 and CDR2 from the germline V gene are SGHTA and FQGNSA. The V end was cut by 5 bases, the J end by 8 bases, with 18 bases between. The CDR3 totals 14 residues. The CDR3 spells CASSVRDGQGGYTF. The CDR3, as DNA: TGTGCCAGCAGCGTCCGGGACGGTCAGGGCGGCTACACCTTC. The complete variable domain, with remaining parts taken from reference TRBV7-2 and TRBJ1-2, reads GAGVSQSPSNKVTEKGKDVELRCDPISGHTALYWYRQSLGQGLEFLIYFQGNSAPDKSGLPSDRFSAERTGGSVSTLTIQRTQQEDSAVYLCASSVRDGQGGYTFGSGTRLTVV.

The chain links TRBV5-5 to TRBJ1-3, with 7 bases aligning to TRBD1. V lost 4 bases and J lost 4; bases outside the gene matches: 5. CDR3 length equals 14 residues. Germline V gives CDR1 SGHKS, CDR2 YYEKEE (reference sequence). CDR3 DNA: TGTGCCAGCAGCCTACCGGGACAGGGAAACACCATATATTTT. The encoded protein is CASSLPGQGNTIYF.

The rearrangement uses TRBV7-2 and TRBJ2-1, with 7 nucleotides matching TRBD1. V lost 4 bases, J lost 14 bases, and 20 bases stayed unmatched. This CDR3 is 16 amino acids long. The germline V gene has CDR1 SGHTA and CDR2 FQGNSA. The CDR3 sequence is CASSSNRGEALVGEFF. CDR3 nucleotide sequence: TGTGCCAGCAGCTCTAACAGGGGCGAAGCCCTGGTCGGGGAGTTCTTC.

The gene calls are TRBV5-4 and TRBJ2-7; D is unclear. V gave up 0 bases and J gave up 11 bases, with 18 bases separating them. Looked up from germline, CDR1 is SGHNT and CDR2 is YYREEE (reference sequence). This CDR3 comprises 14 residues. The CDR3 spells CASSLAKNTLPEYF. In DNA, the CDR3 is TGTGCCAGCAGCTTGGCCAAGAACACGTTACCGGAGTACTTC.

V and J are TRBV4-2 and TRBJ2-2; the match to TRBD2 covers 12 bases. Trimming took 0 bases from V and 7 from J; bases not matched to a gene: 6. This CDR3 spans 17 amino acids. The V gene's germline CDR1 is LGHNA and CDR2 YNFKEQ. This CDR3 is CASSQETSGGRGGELFF. In DNA form, the CDR3 reads TGTGCCAGCAGCCAAGAGACTAGCGGGGGCCGGGGCGGGGAGCTGTTTTTT.

This chain joins TRBV19 and TRBJ2-1, with 7 nucleotides matching TRBD2. This CDR3 is built from 17 residues. Trimming removed 5 bases from V and 0 bases from J; junction bases left unmatched: 10. CDR1 LNHDA and CDR2 SQIVND come from the germline V gene (reference sequence). The CDR3 nucleotides are TGTGCCAGTAGTTTCGGAGCGGGGCGCAGCTCCTACAATGAGCAGTTCTTC. Protein sequence: CASSFGAGRSSYNEQFF.

The gene calls are TRBV4-2 and TRBJ2-5; 13 bases fit TRBD2. V was pared by 4 bases and J by 0 bases, with 8 bases of the junction left unmatched. Germline CDR1 LGHNA, CDR2 YNFKEQ. There are 18 residues in the CDR3. The CDR3, as DNA: TGTGCCAGCAGCCCCGGGACTAGCGGGGCTCAGTACCAAGAGACCCAGTACTTC. It translates to CASSPGTSGAQYQETQYF.

This clone was seen a single time. This chain connects TRBV9 to TRBJ1-1; no clear D gene. This CDR3 region has 14 residues. Germline CDR1 and CDR2: SGDLS and YYNGEE. The ends were cut back, 0 bases at V and 2 bases at J, with 8 bases in the middle. The CDR3 sequence is CASSVGDANTEAFF. The CDR3 DNA reads TGTGCCAGCAGCGTAGGCGATGCTAACACTGAAGCTTTCTTT.

The chain recombines TRBV9 with TRBJ1-6, with D uncertain. Germline V gives CDR1 SGDLS, CDR2 YYNGEE. The CDR3 contains 17 residues. The V end was cut by 4 bases, the J end by 2 bases, with 16 bases between. DNA for the CDR3: TGTGCCAGCAGCCCCGAGGGTCTAAGCGCCTATAATTCACCCCTCCACTTT. Its protein is CASSPEGLSAYNSPLHF.